What follows describes a single TCR beta chain. Antigen unknown. PCR was performed using 60 Vbeta and 13 Jbeta primers. The protocol was immunoSEQ multiplex PCR, while the TCRdb copy is restricted to in-frame clones and leaves out a portion. The table has roughly 88,000 clones, 76% seen once. Germline V gene data show CDR1 as SEHNR and CDR2 as FQNEAQ (reference sequence). Trimming took 3 bases from V and 7 from J, leaving 9 bases between them. CDR3 size: 12 residues. These data belong to a study of cytomegalovirus exposure and HLA in healthy donors. Overall study findings and caveats: Later analysis revealed greater clonal expansion in HLA-associated TCR beta chains than in equally common others. Most TCRs appeared rarely, but some public TCRs recurred in many donors.

The source of this sequence is a man aged 25-45 years in good health and CMV-seropositive. V is TRBV7-9 and J is TRBJ1-1; perhaps TRBD1 as D (5 bases). Sequencing was done on a sample of PBMCs. The CDR3 nucleotides are TGTGCCAGCAGCTTCCGCCAGGGTGAAGCTTTCTTT. This sequence encodes CASSFRQGEAFF.